This TCR beta chain was obtained from a study of shared clonotypes between healthy human individuals. Turning to the study itself: Each donor had three CD4 naive, three CD4 memory, two CD8 naive and one CD8 memory plate. Notes on the study in general: Relative to their counterparts shared across all four donors, non-shared clonotypes exhibited diminished generation probabilities.

TCRdb's table, derived via immunoSEQ multiplex PCR, lists solely in-frame clones and lacks some. Among hundreds of thousands of clones listed, 90% to 96% were seen once. Only a few counts were recorded for this clone. The target antigen is unknown. Relative to the germline gene, one junction end is altered; a read error may explain this. A CD45RA+ naive subset and a CD45RA-negative memory subset were split from CD4+ cells. Germline V gene data show CDR1 as DFQATT and CDR2 as SNEGSKA (reference sequence). This CDR3 has 11 residues. The rearrangement links TRBV20-1 to TRBJ1-1; D remains unclear. This TCR was sampled from a woman aged 25 to 39 in good health. Material for sequencing was naive CD4+ T cells sorted from blood. Noted subset: CD45RA+ positively selected. The CDR3 sequence is CSARGRRAVEF. CDR3 bases: TGCAGTGCTAGGGGCCGGAGGGCCGTGGAGTTT.